At least ten counts were recorded for the clone carrying this TCR beta chain. Described time point: blood at routine non-recurrence follow-up after resection. Unique molecular identifiers, one per molecule, were present on every TCR cDNA molecule. TCRdb reprocessed the 5' RACE reads via MiXCR and lists one record per CDR3 protein. The sample lists tens of thousands of distinct CDR3 sequences, about 7.6% occurring once. The sample belongs to a study of spatial heterogeneity in lung cancer. Per the germline V gene, CDR1 is SGHRS and CDR2 is YFSETQ. This CDR3 has 15 residues. J lost 10 bases, V lost 3 bases, and 9 bases had no gene match.

The receptor comes from a male donor with early-stage non-small cell lung cancer. Sequencing used PBMCs, obtained at follow-up. The V gene is TRBV5-1, the J gene TRBJ2-1, with 11 bases aligning to TRBD2. CDR3: CASSWGTSGSTEQFF. The CDR3 coding sequence is TGCGCCAGCAGCTGGGGGACTAGCGGATCCACAGAGCAGTTCTTC.